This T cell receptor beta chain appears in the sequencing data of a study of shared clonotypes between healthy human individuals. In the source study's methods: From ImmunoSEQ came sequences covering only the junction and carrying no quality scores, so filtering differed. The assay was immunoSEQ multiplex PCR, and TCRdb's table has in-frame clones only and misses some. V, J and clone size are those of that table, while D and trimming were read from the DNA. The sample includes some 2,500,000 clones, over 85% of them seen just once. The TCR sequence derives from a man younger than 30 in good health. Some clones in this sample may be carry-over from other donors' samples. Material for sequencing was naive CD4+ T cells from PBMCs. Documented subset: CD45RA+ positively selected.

In DNA form, the CDR3 reads TGTGCCAGCAGTTTAGTCCGGTACAGGGGGAGGCACGAGCAGTACTTC. It specifies CASSLVRYRGRHEQYF. This chain uses TRBV28 with TRBJ2-7; 8 bases are shared with TRBD1. Germline V lookup: CDR1 MDHEN, CDR2 SYDVKM. The V gene end was trimmed by 2 bases and the J gene end by 5 bases; junction bases not matched to a gene: 11. The CDR3 is 16 amino acids.